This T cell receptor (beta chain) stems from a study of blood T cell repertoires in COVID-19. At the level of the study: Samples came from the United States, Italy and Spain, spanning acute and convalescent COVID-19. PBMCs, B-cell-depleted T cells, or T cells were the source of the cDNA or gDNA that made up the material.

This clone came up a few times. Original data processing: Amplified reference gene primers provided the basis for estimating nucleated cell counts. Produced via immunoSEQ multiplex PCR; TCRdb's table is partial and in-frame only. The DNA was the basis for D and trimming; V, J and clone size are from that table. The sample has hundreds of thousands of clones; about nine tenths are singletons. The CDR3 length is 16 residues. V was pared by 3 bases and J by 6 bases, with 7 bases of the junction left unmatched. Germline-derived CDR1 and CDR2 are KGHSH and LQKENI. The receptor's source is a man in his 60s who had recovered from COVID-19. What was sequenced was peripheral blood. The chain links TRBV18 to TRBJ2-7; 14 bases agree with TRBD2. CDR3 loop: CASSPLGLAGVAEQYF. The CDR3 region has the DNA TGTGCCAGCTCACCTCTGGGACTAGCGGGAGTAGCCGAGCAGTACTTC. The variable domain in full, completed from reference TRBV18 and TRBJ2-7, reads NAGVMQNPRHLVRRRGQEARLRCSPMKGHSHVYWYRQLPEEGLKFMVYLQKENIIDESGMPKERFSAEFPKEGPSILRIQQVVRGDSAAYFCASSPLGLAGVAEQYFGPGTRLTVT.